This T cell receptor (beta chain) stems from a study of cytotoxic CD8 clonotypes in ibrutinib-treated CLL. On the study more broadly: The study included 11 relapsed/refractory and 15 treatment-naive patients; approximately 17 had IGHV unmutated disease.

The study's findings and limits: Increased clonality at ibrutinib response gave way to a return toward baseline at progression.

The protocol was immunoSEQ multiplex PCR, while the TCRdb copy is restricted to in-frame clones and leaves out a portion. The sample records approximately 15,000 clones, around 64% being singletons. As for this clone: Antigen: not known.

The sequence was obtained from a human donor with chronic lymphocytic leukemia. Sequencing used PBMCs, obtained before ibrutinib treatment.

The CDR3 DNA reads as TGTGCCCTTAGGAGGGAAGATTACACCGGGGAGCTGTTTTTT. Protein sequence: CALRREDYTGELFF. The chain joins TRBV19 to TRBJ2-2, with a weak D call TRBD2 (6 bases). V lost 11 bases and J 3 bases, leaving 16 bases between the germline ends. From germline, CDR1 is LNHDA and CDR2 SQIVND (reference sequence). CDR3 size: 14 residues.